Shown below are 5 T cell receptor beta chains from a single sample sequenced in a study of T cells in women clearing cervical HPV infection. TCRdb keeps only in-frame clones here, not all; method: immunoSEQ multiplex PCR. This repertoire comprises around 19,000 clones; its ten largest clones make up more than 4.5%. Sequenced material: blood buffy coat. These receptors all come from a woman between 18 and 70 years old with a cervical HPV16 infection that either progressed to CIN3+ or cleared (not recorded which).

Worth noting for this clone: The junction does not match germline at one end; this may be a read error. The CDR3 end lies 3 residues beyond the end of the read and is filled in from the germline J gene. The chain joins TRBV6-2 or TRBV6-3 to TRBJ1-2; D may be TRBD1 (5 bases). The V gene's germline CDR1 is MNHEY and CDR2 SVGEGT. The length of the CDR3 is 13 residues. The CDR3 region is CASSPSGGYDYTF. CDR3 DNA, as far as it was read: TGTGCCAGCAGTCCTAGCGGGGGATATGAC.

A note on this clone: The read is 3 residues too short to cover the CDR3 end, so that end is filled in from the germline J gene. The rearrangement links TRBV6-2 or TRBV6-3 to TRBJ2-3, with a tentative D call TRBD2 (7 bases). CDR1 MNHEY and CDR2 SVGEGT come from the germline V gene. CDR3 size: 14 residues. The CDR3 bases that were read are TGTGCCACCGAGGCGGGGGCTGGCAATCAGCCG. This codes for CATEAGAGNQP. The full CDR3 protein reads CATEAGAGNQPQYF.

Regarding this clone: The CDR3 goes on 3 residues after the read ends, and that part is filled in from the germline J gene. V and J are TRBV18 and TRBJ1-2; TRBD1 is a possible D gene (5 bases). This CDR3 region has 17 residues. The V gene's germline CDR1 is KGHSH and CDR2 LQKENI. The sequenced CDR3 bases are TGTGCCAGCTCACCAAGGCTAGCGGGGGACCTTTTGCCGGAC. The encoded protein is CASSPRLAGDLLPD. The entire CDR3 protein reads CASSPRLAGDLLPDYTF.

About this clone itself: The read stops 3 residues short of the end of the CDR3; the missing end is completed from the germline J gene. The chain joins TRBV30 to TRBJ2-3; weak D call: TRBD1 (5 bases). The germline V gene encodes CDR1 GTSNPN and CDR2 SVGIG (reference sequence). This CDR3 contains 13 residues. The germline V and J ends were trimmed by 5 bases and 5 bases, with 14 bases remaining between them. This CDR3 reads CAWQGVGIDTQYF. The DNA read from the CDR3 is TGTGCCTGGCAAGGGGTCGGCATAGATACG.

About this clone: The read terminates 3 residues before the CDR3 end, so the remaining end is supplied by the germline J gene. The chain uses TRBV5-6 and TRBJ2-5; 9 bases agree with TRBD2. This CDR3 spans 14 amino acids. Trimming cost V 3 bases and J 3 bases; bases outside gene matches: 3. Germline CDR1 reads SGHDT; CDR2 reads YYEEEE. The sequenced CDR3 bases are TGTGCCAGCAGCTCGGGACTAGCAGAAGAGACC. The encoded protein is CASSSGLAEET. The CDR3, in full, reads CASSSGLAEETQYF.